The 31 T cell receptor beta chains presented below share a single source sample, sequenced in a study of PD-L1 blockade in urothelial cancer (dated by TCRdb to 2017 to 2019). Reading the label with the study, this specimen's time point is: pretreatment peripheral blood. The receptor library was made with the immunoSEQ multiplex PCR assay. In TCRdb, the immuneACCESS table is reduced to in-frame sequences with V and J assigned. These tables do not hold every clone; where another copy was compared, an unresolved V gene accounts for under half, and the others remain unexplained. The sample profile shows approximately 90,000 clones; about 85% of them were found once. The ten biggest clones cover 13% to 15% of the sample. The specimen comprised PBMCs, sampled around atezolizumab (anti-PD-L1) treatment. The receptors here all came from a man in his sixties with urothelial cancer.

This chain connects TRBV6-5 to TRBJ2-5; D is possibly TRBD2 (7 bases). The CDR3 sequence is 14 residues long. Trimming left V 8 bases short and J 6 bases short, with 19 bases between. Per germline, CDR1 MNHEY and CDR2 SVGAGI. The CDR3 region has the DNA TGTGCCAGCTCCTCTGGCAGGGGAGGGAAGACCCAGTACTTC. This sequence encodes CASSSGRGGKTQYF.

V and J are TRBV29-1 and TRBJ2-7; 7 nucleotides line up with TRBD2. Trimming at V came to 5 bases and at J to 3 bases, leaving 7 bases not matched to a gene. The CDR3 is 13 residues long. Germline CDR1 and CDR2: SQVTM and ANQGSEA. The CDR3 DNA reads as TGCAGCGTTTTTGGCGGGAGTAGCTACGAGCAGTACTTC. Translating gives CSVFGGSSYEQYF.

This chain uses TRBV6-5 with TRBJ1-5, with 10 positions matching TRBD1. The CDR3 is 15 residues long. Germline V gene lookup returns CDR1 MNHEY and CDR2 SVGAGI. The J segment lost 1 base and the V segment lost 4 bases, leaving 1 base of the junction unmatched. CDR3 protein: CASSWGQGSNQPQHF. CDR3 coding DNA: TGTGCCAGCAGTTGGGGACAGGGGAGCAATCAGCCCCAGCATTTT.

The J gene is TRBJ2-7, the V gene TRBV18; tentatively, D is TRBD2 (5 bases). The germline gives CDR1 KGHSH, CDR2 LQKENI. The CDR3 length is 15 residues. Trimming took 6 bases from V and 2 from J, leaving 17 bases between them. DNA of the CDR3: TGTGCCAGCTCTAAGAACGCGGGTGAGACCTACGAGCAGTACTTC. Protein: CASSKNAGETYEQYF.

This clone appeared once. V is TRBV4-1 and J is TRBJ1-4; a possible D gene is TRBD1 (6 bases). Germline V lookup: CDR1 MGHRA, CDR2 YSYEKL. There are 15 residues in the CDR3. Trimming cost V 0 bases and J 7 bases, with 12 bases left between them. CDR3 DNA sequence: TGCGCCAGCAGCCAAGAGGGGGCTTTAAGTGAAAAACTGTTTTTT. Protein sequence: CASSQEGALSEKLFF.

The chain links TRBV9 to TRBJ2-1; 8 bases are a match to TRBD1. Germline V gene lookup returns CDR1 SGDLS and CDR2 YYNGEE. The CDR3 is 13 residues long. Trimming took 4 bases from V and 6 from J; bases not matched to a gene: 3. CDR3 nucleotide sequence: TGTGCCAGCAGCCCAGGGGGCGGCAATGAGCAGTTCTTC. Translation gives CASSPGGGNEQFF.

CDR3 sequence reads: CASSQWQSFYNEQFF. The CDR3 DNA is TGCGCCAGCAGCCAATGGCAGTCTTTCTACAATGAGCAGTTCTTC. The gene calls are TRBV4-1 and TRBJ2-1, with D uncertain. Germline V gives CDR1 MGHRA, CDR2 YSYEKL. V was trimmed by 2 bases and J by 3 bases, leaving 11 bases between them. The CDR3 runs to 15 residues.

This rearrangement joins TRBV18 to TRBJ1-3; a weak D match, TRBD1 (6 bases). V lost 2 bases to trimming and J lost 3 bases, with 14 bases between them. Per germline, CDR1 KGHSH and CDR2 LQKENI. The CDR3 consists of 16 residues. CDR3 in DNA: TGTGCCAGCTCACCAGACACAGGGATCATTGGAAACACCATATATTTT. Translated: CASSPDTGIIGNTIYF.

V and J are TRBV18 and TRBJ2-1, with 12 bases fitting TRBD2. With 5 bases clipped from V and 6 bases from J, the junction kept 8 bases outside the gene matches. Germline values: CDR1 KGHSH, CDR2 LQKENI. This CDR3 contains 16 residues. CDR3 residues: CASSVSSGRVANEQFF. The CDR3 DNA reads TGTGCCAGCTCAGTTTCTAGCGGGAGGGTGGCCAATGAGCAGTTCTTC.

The chain carries TRBV11-2 and TRBJ2-3; 12 bases are shared with TRBD2. CDR1 and CDR2 from the germline V gene are SGHAT and FQNNGV. The CDR3 is 17 amino acids. The V segment lost 1 base and the J segment 2 bases; nucleotides outside the gene matches: 4. The CDR3 DNA reads TGTGCCAGCAGCTTAGTCCGGACTAGCGGGAACACAGATACGCAGTATTTT. Its translation is CASSLVRTSGNTDTQYF.

The chain carries TRBV20-1 and TRBJ2-3; D possibly corresponds to TRBD1 (6 bases). CDR1 and CDR2 from the germline V gene are DFQATT and SNEGSKA (reference sequence). Trimming took off 6 bases at V and 11 bases at J, with 15 bases between the two ends. The CDR3 totals 11 residues. CDR3 amino acids: CSALRGDKQYF. The CDR3 bases are TGCAGTGCCTTAAGAGGGGACAAGCAGTATTTT.

The CDR3 loop reads CASSSPTRANYGYTF. CDR3 DNA: TGTGCCAGCAGTTCTCCTACGCGGGCTAACTATGGCTACACCTTC. The chain links TRBV28 to TRBJ1-2; D is undetermined. CDR1 is MDHEN, CDR2 SYDVKM, per germline. The CDR3 totals 15 residues. V lost 4 bases and J 0 bases, leaving 12 bases between the germline ends.

This chain uses TRBV18 with TRBJ1-5, with 7 bases aligning to TRBD1. Germline values: CDR1 KGHSH, CDR2 LQKENI. J lost 4 bases, V lost 3 bases, and 3 bases had no gene match. CDR3 length: 14 residues. CDR3 sequence: CASSPGQPNQPQHF. For the CDR3, the DNA is TGTGCCAGCTCACCGGGACAGCCAAATCAGCCCCAGCATTTT.

The chain recombines TRBV7-3 with TRBJ2-3; D call uncertain. This CDR3 has 15 residues. CDR1 is SGHTA, CDR2 FQGTGA, per germline. Trimming cost V 3 bases and J 2 bases, with 12 bases left between them. CDR3 nucleotides: TGTGCCAGCAGCTTGAATCCAGGCCTCACAGATACGCAGTATTTT. Residues: CASSLNPGLTDTQYF.

The gene calls are TRBV5-1 and TRBJ2-1; the D gene is possibly TRBD1 (6 bases). The CDR3 is 14 amino acids. Germline CDR1 is SGHRS and CDR2 is YFSETQ. Trimming shortened V by 6 bases and J by 0 bases, and 10 bases separated the two germline ends. The CDR3 DNA reads TGCGCCAGCACCGGGACAAGCTCCTACAATGAGCAGTTCTTC. Translating gives CASTGTSSYNEQFF.

V gene TRBV11-3 combines with J gene TRBJ1-2; the D gene is possibly TRBD1 (6 bases). Germline CDR1 is SGHNT and CDR2 is YENEEA. CDR3 length: 14 residues. V was shortened by 5 bases and J by 4 bases, with 14 bases between the two germline ends. The CDR3 DNA reads as TGTGCCAGCAGCCCAGCGGACAGCACCTATGGCTACACCTTC. This encodes CASSPADSTYGYTF.

This clone has only a few counts. This chain uses TRBV4-1 with TRBJ1-1, with a tentative D call TRBD1 (6 bases). Germline-derived CDR1 and CDR2 are MGHRA and YSYEKL. The CDR3 is made up of 13 amino acids. Trimming cost V 4 bases and J 13 bases, with 19 bases left between them. The CDR3 spells CASSLGLQGKGFF. CDR3 coding DNA: TGCGCCAGCAGCCTGGGTTTACAGGGAAAGGGTTTCTTT.

The V call is TRBV4-2, the J call TRBJ2-1, with 15 bases fitting TRBD2. The CDR3 has 17 residues. The ends lost 0 bases at V and 7 bases at J; junction bases unmatched: 4. Germline V lookup: CDR1 LGHNA, CDR2 YNFKEQ. CDR3 DNA: TGTGCCAGCAGCCAAGATAAGGGACTAGCGGGAGGAAATGAGCAGTTCTTC. It yields the protein CASSQDKGLAGGNEQFF.

This clone was detected only once. The genes are TRBV28 and TRBJ1-5; D unresolved. Germline assignment: CDR1 MDHEN and CDR2 SYDVKM. The CDR3 extends over 13 amino acids. The germline V and J ends were trimmed by 7 bases and 9 bases, with 16 bases remaining between them. The CDR3 region has the DNA TGTGCCAGCACCCCCCCCCGCCTCGGGCCCCAGCATTTT. This sequence encodes CASTPPRLGPQHF.

In DNA, the CDR3 is TGCAGCGTTGATGACGGGATGACGGATACGCAGTATTTT. Protein product: CSVDDGMTDTQYF. The gene calls are TRBV29-1 and TRBJ2-3, with D perhaps TRBD2 (5 bases). Trimming left V 3 bases short and J 6 bases short, with 13 bases between. Germline V gives CDR1 SQVTM, CDR2 ANQGSEA. The CDR3 has 13 residues.

This sequence joins TRBV7-6 and TRBJ1-6; D gene ambiguous. V was clipped by 4 bases and J by 7 bases, with 11 bases between them. The CDR3 is made up of 14 amino acids. Germline V CDR1 and CDR2: SGHVS, FNYEAQ. The CDR3 region has the DNA TGTGCCAGCAGCTCCCTCGATAGAAATTCACCCCTCCACTTT. Translating gives CASSSLDRNSPLHF.

This rearrangement joins TRBV6-4 to TRBJ2-3; tentative D call: TRBD1 (7 bases). Trimming pared 0 bases from V and 4 bases from J, leaving 17 bases between. The CDR3 covers 17 residues. Germline V gene sequence: CDR1 MRHNA, CDR2 SNTAGT. The CDR3 DNA reads TGTGCCAGCAGTGACTCCCAGGGGGGCCTTCCGCCAGATACGCAGTATTTT. Protein product: CASSDSQGGLPPDTQYF.

The chain links TRBV19 to TRBJ2-5; TRBD2 is a possible D gene (7 bases). The CDR3 contains 16 residues. The germline V and J ends were trimmed by 1 base and 4 bases, with 16 bases remaining between them. The germline gives CDR1 LNHDA, CDR2 SQIVND (reference sequence). In DNA, the CDR3 is TGTGCCAGTAGTATAGGGGGCAGGGGCGGGAGAGAGACCCAGTACTTC. Translation: CASSIGGRGGRETQYF.

CDR3 in DNA: TGTGCCAGCAGCAACAAGGGACAGGGGGCGCATGATGGCTACACCTTC. It yields the protein CASSNKGQGAHDGYTF. The chain uses TRBV9 and TRBJ1-2, with 12 bases matching TRBD1. V trimming: 4 bases; J trimming: 6 bases; junction bases outside the gene matches: 10. Germline CDR1 is SGDLS and CDR2 is YYNGEE. This CDR3 has 16 residues.

The gene calls are TRBV29-1 and TRBJ1-4; D might be TRBD1 (5 bases). The CDR3 is 12 amino acids. The germline V and J ends were trimmed by 4 bases and 5 bases, with 8 bases remaining between them. Germline-derived CDR1 and CDR2 are SQVTM and ANQGSEA. CDR3 coding DNA: TGCAGCGTTGCTAGGGGAAATGAAAAACTGTTTTTT. Its translation is CSVARGNEKLFF.

V is TRBV27 and J is TRBJ1-1; D might be TRBD1 (5 bases). The germline V gene has CDR1 MNHEY and CDR2 SMNVEV (reference sequence). The CDR3 is made up of 14 amino acids. Trimming left V 3 bases short and J 6 bases short, with 14 bases between. The CDR3 DNA is TGTGCCAGCAGTTTCGGAAATAGGGGCCCTGAAGCTTTCTTT. This encodes CASSFGNRGPEAFF.

V and J are TRBV9 and TRBJ1-2; D perhaps matches TRBD1 (6 bases). Germline V gene lookup returns CDR1 SGDLS and CDR2 YYNGEE. The CDR3 length is 13 residues. Trimming took off 2 bases at V and 5 bases at J, with 10 bases between the two ends. This chain's CDR3 is CASSVRGAYGYTF. CDR3 coding DNA: TGTGCCAGCAGCGTGCGGGGGGCGTATGGCTACACCTTC.

The chain is built from TRBV25-1 and TRBJ2-3, with 10 bases fitting TRBD1. Germline lookup yields CDR1 MGHDK and CDR2 SYGVNS. The CDR3 is 17 residues long. With 4 bases clipped from V and 1 base from J, the junction kept 8 bases outside the gene matches. The CDR3 region is CASSASTGGIGTDTQYF. The DNA of the CDR3 is TGTGCCAGCAGTGCCTCGACAGGGGGCATTGGCACAGATACGCAGTATTTT.

The CDR3 coding sequence is TGTGCCAGCCCTTTAGAACCGGGGCTAGCGGGTTCCACCGAGCAGTACTTC. Translated: CASPLEPGLAGSTEQYF. The V call is TRBV11-1, the J call TRBJ2-7, with 8 positions matching TRBD2. Germline V gene sequence: CDR1 SGHAT, CDR2 FQDESV (reference sequence). Trimming at V came to 8 bases and at J to 6 bases, leaving 21 bases not matched to a gene. The CDR3 consists of 17 residues.

CDR3 bases: TGTGCCAGCAAGCTAGCGGGGGGCCTAGATACGCAGTATTTT. Its translation is CASKLAGGLDTQYF. The V gene is TRBV2, the J gene TRBJ2-3; 11 nucleotides line up with TRBD2. The CDR3 length is 14 residues. V dropped 7 bases and J dropped 5; count of bases not matched to a gene: 5. Germline values: CDR1 SNHLY, CDR2 FYNNEI. The full variable domain, in which reference TRBV2 and TRBJ2-3 provide the parts outside the CDR3, is EPEVTQTPSHQVTQMGQEVILRCVPISNHLYFYWYRQILGQKVEFLVSFYNNEISEKSEIFDDQFSVERPDGSNFTLKIRSTKLEDSAMYFCASKLAGGLDTQYFGPGTRLTVL.

This sequence joins TRBV5-1 and TRBJ2-3; 14 nucleotides align to TRBD2. With V trimmed by 1 base and J by 5 bases, 6 bases remained unmatched. The CDR3 is 17 amino acids. The germline gives CDR1 SGHRS, CDR2 YFSETQ. In nucleotides, the CDR3 is TGCGCCAGCAGCTTGTCGACTAGCGGGAGGGCGGGAGATACGCAGTATTTT. Translation: CASSLSTSGRAGDTQYF.